This passage covers 6 T cell receptor beta chains from one sample sequenced in a study of technical replicates of blood from four donors. The method was immunoSEQ multiplex PCR; TCRdb's version includes in-frame clones alone and lacks a portion of them. This sample yields fewer than 80,000 clones, of which 85% to 90% are seen a single time; around 4.9% belongs to the top ten. Sequencing input: PBMCs. These receptors originate from a human donor in good health. Some clones in this sample may be carry-over from other donors' samples.

J is TRBJ1-6 and V is TRBV14; perhaps TRBD1 as D (6 bases). The germline V gene encodes CDR1 SGHDN and CDR2 FVKESK. This CDR3 is 14 amino acids long. The V end was cut by 3 bases, the J end by 7 bases, with 10 bases between. The DNA for the CDR3 is TGTGCCAGCAGCCAGGGACAATTGAATTCACCCCTCCACTTT. Translated, it gives CASSQGQLNSPLHF.

The chain joins TRBV7-9 to TRBJ2-1, with 8 nucleotides matching TRBD2. Germline CDR1 SEHNR, CDR2 FQNEAQ (reference sequence). The CDR3 has 19 amino acids. J gave up 3 bases and V 5 bases, and 18 bases lay outside the gene matches. The CDR3 region has the DNA TGTGCCAGCAGCCCGATCCCCTCCCTCCGACTAGCGCTCTACAATGAGCAGTTCTTC. Protein sequence: CASSPIPSLRLALYNEQFF.

The chain recombines TRBV27 with TRBJ2-2; the match to TRBD2 covers 10 bases. J lost 3 bases, V lost 6 bases, and 7 bases had no gene match. Germline CDR1 reads MNHEY; CDR2 reads SMNVEV (reference sequence). This CDR3 is built from 16 residues. The chain's CDR3 is CASRTSGLVYTGELFF. CDR3 DNA: TGTGCCAGCAGGACTAGCGGGTTAGTTTACACCGGGGAGCTGTTTTTT.

In this sample, this clone turned up once. The gene calls are TRBV19 and TRBJ2-2; maybe TRBD2 (6 bases). V lost 3 bases to trimming and J lost 6 bases, with 20 bases between them. CDR3 length: 17 residues. Germline CDR1 reads LNHDA; CDR2 reads SQIVND (reference sequence). DNA for the CDR3: TGTGCCAGTAGTATTGTTTATAGGAGGGTCGGGGCCGGGGAGCTGTTTTTT. Translating gives CASSIVYRRVGAGELFF.

The chain carries TRBV6-1 and TRBJ2-2; TRBD2 aligns across 8 bases. Germline V gene sequence: CDR1 MNHNS, CDR2 SASEGT. The CDR3 has 16 amino acids. V shed 4 bases, J shed 2 bases, and the junction held 6 bases outside the gene matches. CDR3 region: CASSVSGTINTGELFF. CDR3 bases: TGTGCCAGCAGTGTTAGCGGGACCATTAACACCGGGGAGCTGTTTTTT.

The chain carries TRBV30 and TRBJ1-6, with TRBD1 identical over 7 bases. The CDR3 sequence is 19 residues long. Per the germline V gene, CDR1 is GTSNPN and CDR2 is SVGIG (reference sequence). V trimming: 4 bases; J trimming: 0 bases; junction bases outside the gene matches: 15. CDR3: CAWNPLRDSTSSYNSPLHF. CDR3 DNA: TGTGCCTGGAACCCCCTCCGGGACAGTACGTCCTCCTATAATTCACCCCTCCACTTT.